This TCR beta chain emerged from a study of response to subunit inactivated influenza vaccine. The study's findings and limits: Every seasonal influenza vaccination brings in few new T cells, the authors suggested.

From the RT-PCR reads, TCRdb called clonotypes with MiXCR, one entry per CDR3 protein. There are almost 250,000 distinct CDR3 sequences in the sample; 10% to 15% occur only once, and 7.5% to 10% lies in the top ten. This clonotype has just a few counts. Its antigen is unidentified. V was trimmed by 0 bases and J by 6 bases, leaving 11 bases between them. The germline CDR1 and CDR2 sequences are ENHRY and SYGVKD. The CDR3 totals 14 residues. The sequences come from non-naive T cells sorted from PBMCs, collected approximately 15 days before vaccination. The TCR comes from a man aged 50 or older who received an inactivated influenza vaccine. V usage is TRBV10-3 and J usage is TRBJ1-1, with D perhaps TRBD1 (5 bases). CDR3 region: CAISESEGTAEAFF. CDR3 bases: TGTGCCATCAGTGAGTCGGAGGGGACCGCTGAAGCTTTCTTT.